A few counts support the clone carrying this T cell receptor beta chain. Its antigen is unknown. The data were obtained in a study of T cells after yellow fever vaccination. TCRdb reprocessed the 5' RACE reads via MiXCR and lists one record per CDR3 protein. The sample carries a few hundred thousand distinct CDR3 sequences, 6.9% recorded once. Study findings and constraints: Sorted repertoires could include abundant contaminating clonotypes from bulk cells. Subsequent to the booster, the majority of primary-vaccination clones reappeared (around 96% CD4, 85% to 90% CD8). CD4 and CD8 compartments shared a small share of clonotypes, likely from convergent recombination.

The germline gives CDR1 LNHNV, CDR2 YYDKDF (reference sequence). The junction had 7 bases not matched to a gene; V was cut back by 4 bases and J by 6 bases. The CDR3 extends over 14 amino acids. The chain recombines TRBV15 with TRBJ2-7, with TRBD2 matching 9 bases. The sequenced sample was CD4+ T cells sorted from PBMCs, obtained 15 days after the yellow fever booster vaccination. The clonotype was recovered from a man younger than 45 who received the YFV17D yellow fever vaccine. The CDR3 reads CATSTLREGSEQYF. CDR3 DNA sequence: TGTGCCACCAGCACTTTGCGGGAGGGGTCCGAGCAGTACTTC.